This T cell receptor (beta chain) was sequenced in a study of human T cells and chemical hapten exposure. Study overall: The patch tests put 0.01% DPC on the skin of the upper back and were read 6 days later. Alopecia areata, totalis or universalis affected patients who were mostly female. Among samples, TCR yields varied mainly because of small differences in pooled library volume. Whole-study results and caveats: Those TCRs sitting above 1 in 1000 frequency stayed the same with DPC sensitization.

One entry per CDR3 protein results from TCRdb running MiXCR on the RACE reads. The repertoire holds about 30,000 distinct CDR3 sequences, with about 9.4% as singletons. A word on this clonotype: The antigen is undetermined.

V lost 4 bases, J lost 5 bases, and 14 bases lay in between. Germline V gives CDR1 SQVTM, CDR2 ANQGSEA. This CDR3 comprises 13 residues. Sample time point: pre-sensitization, week 0. The treatment was: therapeutic diphenylcyclopropenone sensitization with weekly scalp DPC. Before extraction, the whole blood was not fractionated, and total RNA was taken from it. This material consisted of whole blood, taken in connection with sensitization to the hapten diphenylcyclopropenone (DPC). The sequence came from a man aged 50 to 59 with alopecia areata. Some clones in this sample may be carry-over from other donors' samples. The rearrangement uses TRBV29-1 and TRBJ2-5, with D perhaps TRBD1 or TRBD2 (5 bases each). The CDR3 DNA sequence: TGCAGCGTTGCGGGACCCTGGGAGGAGACCCAGTACTTC. It codes for CSVAGPWEETQYF.